This T cell receptor beta chain appears in the sequencing data of a study of Graves' ophthalmopathy and Graves' hyperthyroidism. Each hyperthyroidism patient was newly diagnosed, with under 2 months' duration, and aged 18 to 65. Symptoms, serum thyroxine and TRAb, thyroid ultrasound, and orbital computed tomography formed the diagnostic basis. The authors isolated PBMCs from 8.5 to 10 ml of fresh peripheral blood. Germline V gene data show CDR1 as SEHNR and CDR2 as FQNEAQ (reference sequence). J lost 11 bases, V lost 4 bases, and 7 bases had no gene match. This CDR3 is built from 14 residues. The TCR beta CDR3 regions underwent amplification from RNA transcripts. A first-round RT-PCR used HTBI primers, followed by a second-round multiplex PCR. Via MiXCR, TCRdb re-called the multiplex PCR reads, giving one row per CDR3 protein. The sample records a few hundred thousand distinct CDR3 sequences, approximately 15% being singletons.

Study findings and constraints: Ophthalmopathy versus stable hyperthyroidism: 13-signature model gave around 85% sensitivity, 75% to 83% specificity.

Comments on this clonotype: Its antigen remains unknown.

The rearrangement joins TRBV7-9 to TRBJ2-4; TRBD2 matches 11 bases. Sequencing was carried out using peripheral blood. The sequence came from a woman under 30 with stable Graves' hyperthyroidism. In nucleotides, the CDR3 is TGTGCCAGCAGCTCCCCAGGACTAGCGGGCTTTCAGTACTTC. Translated: CASSSPGLAGFQYF.